The 28 T cell receptor beta chains presented below share a single source sample, sequenced in a study of T cell repertoires in cytomegalovirus infection. TCRdb independently ran MiXCR on the reads; one entry per CDR3 protein. The data contain approximately 750,000 distinct CDR3 sequences, 35% to 45% of them singletons. The source material was PBMCs. The receptors shown here come from a human donor in good health (CMV status not recorded). Some clones in this sample may be carry-over from other donors' samples.

This chain links TRBV20-1 with TRBJ2-1; 11 bases line up with TRBD2. Trimming removed 5 bases from V and 0 bases from J; junction bases left unmatched: 9. CDR1 DFQATT and CDR2 SNEGSKA come from the germline V gene (reference sequence). The CDR3 consists of 17 residues. CDR3 nucleotide sequence: TGCAGTGCTGGCCGGGGACTAGCGGATGTCTCCTACAATGAGCAGTTCTTC. This translates into CSAGRGLADVSYNEQFF.

Notes on this clonotype: Germline is not matched at one junction end, which may reflect a read error. The J gene is TRBJ1-1, the V gene TRBV5-1, with D uncertain. The CDR3 has 15 amino acids. Germline V CDR1 and CDR2: SGHRS, YFSETQ. The CDR3 coding sequence is TGCGCCAGCAGCCCCTCCCCGAGAGGGAACACTGAAGCTCTCTTT. This translates into CASSPSPRGNTEALF. Full variable domain (rest looked up from reference TRBV5-1 and TRBJ1-1): KAGVTQTPRYLIKTRGQQVTLSCSPISGHRSVSWYQQTPGQGLQFLFEYFSETQRNKGNFPGRFSGRQFSNSRSEMNVSTLELGDSALYLCASSPSPRGNTEALFGQGTRLTVV.

V and J are TRBV6-1 and TRBJ2-7; 7 nucleotides align to TRBD1. CDR1 is MNHNS, CDR2 SASEGT, per germline. After removal of 5 bases from V and 0 bases from J, the junction contained 7 bases not matched to a gene. This CDR3 is 15 amino acids long. The CDR3 here is CASSSFDRASYEQYF. As DNA, the CDR3 is TGTGCCAGCAGTTCCTTCGACAGGGCCTCCTACGAGCAGTACTTC.

This clonotype came up a few times. V gene TRBV4-1 combines with J gene TRBJ1-2, with no clear D. CDR1 is MGHRA and CDR2 is YSYEKL in the germline V gene. V lost 4 bases and J lost 1, with 22 bases in between. CDR3 length: 18 residues. CDR3: CASSRNPRNVEHNYGYTF. The CDR3 coding sequence is TGCGCCAGCAGCCGAAATCCTCGGAACGTCGAACATAACTATGGCTACACCTTC.

Many counts were recorded for this clonotype. V is TRBV12-3 or TRBV12-4 and J is TRBJ2-7, with D possibly matching TRBD2 (6 bases). Trimming cost V 5 bases and J 6 bases, with 14 bases left between them. The CDR3 runs to 13 residues. The CDR3 DNA follows: TGTGCCAGCAGTCCGCCGGGAGTGGGCGAGCAGTACTTC. This gives the protein CASSPPGVGEQYF.

The table lists this clonotype with many counts. The rearrangement uses TRBV28 and TRBJ2-1; D gene unclear. The CDR3 has 11 residues. Trimming left V 5 bases short and J 10 bases short, with 9 bases between. CDR1 MDHEN and CDR2 SYDVKM come from the germline V gene. CDR3 sequence reads: CASSHDREQFF. In nucleotides, the CDR3 is TGTGCCAGCAGTCACGACCGGGAGCAGTTCTTC. The full variable domain, its missing parts supplied by reference TRBV28 and TRBJ2-1, is DVKVTQSSRYLVKRTGEKVFLECVQDMDHENMFWYRQDPGLGLRLIYFSYDVKMKEKGDIPEGYSVSREKKERFSLILESASTNQTSMYLCASSHDREQFFGPGTRLTVL.

The rearrangement uses TRBV20-1 and TRBJ2-4; no firm D call. Trimming cost V 0 bases and J 1 base, with 16 bases left between them. This CDR3 has 17 amino acids. Germline CDR1 is DFQATT and CDR2 is SNEGSKA (reference sequence). CDR3 DNA: TGCAGTGCTAGAGATAGAGTGTCAGAAGGGGCCAAAAACATTCAGTACTTC. The encoded protein is CSARDRVSEGAKNIQYF.

The chain links TRBV28 to TRBJ1-4; D possibly corresponds to TRBD1 (5 bases). There are 16 residues in the CDR3. The germline V gene encodes CDR1 MDHEN and CDR2 SYDVKM. The germline V and J ends were trimmed by 4 bases and 7 bases, with 19 bases remaining between them. CDR3 protein: CASSSRLGRRSEKLFF. In nucleotides, the CDR3 is TGTGCCAGCAGTTCCCGCCTGGGACGTCGGTCTGAAAAACTGTTTTTT. Full variable domain (outside the CDR3, taken from reference TRBV28 and TRBJ1-4): DVKVTQSSRYLVKRTGEKVFLECVQDMDHENMFWYRQDPGLGLRLIYFSYDVKMKEKGDIPEGYSVSREKKERFSLILESASTNQTSMYLCASSSRLGRRSEKLFFGSGTQLSVL.

This clonotype was seen a handful of times. The chain links TRBV6-1 to TRBJ2-2, with D possibly TRBD2 on 5 matching bases. Between the trimmed V and J ends, which lost 5 bases and 4 bases, there was a span of 14 bases. CDR1 and CDR2 from the germline V gene are MNHNS and SASEGT. This CDR3 is built from 15 residues. DNA of the CDR3: TGTGCCAGCAGTTACGCGGGCCCGGGCACCGGGGAGCTGTTTTTT. Residues: CASSYAGPGTGELFF.

This chain connects TRBV7-9 to TRBJ1-4; D gene uncertain. The CDR3 has 18 residues. V dropped 5 bases and J dropped 4 bases, with 23 bases sitting between them. Per germline, CDR1 SEHNR and CDR2 FQNEAQ (reference sequence). In DNA, the CDR3 is TGTGCCAGCAGCCTTTCCGGCGAGCCCATTCAGAATAATGAAAAACTGTTTTTT. Translating it yields CASSLSGEPIQNNEKLFF.

This clonotype was detected a few times. The chain uses TRBV5-4 and TRBJ2-5, with D unresolved. The CDR3 totals 12 residues. Deletions cut 5 bases from V and 2 bases from J, with 7 bases between. Germline V CDR1 and CDR2: SGHNT, YYREEE (reference sequence). The CDR3 sequence is CASSQRQETQYF. In DNA form, the CDR3 reads TGTGCCAGCAGTCAAAGGCAAGAGACCCAGTACTTC.

The rearrangement uses TRBV28 and TRBJ1-4; possible D gene TRBD1, 5 bases. Germline loops: CDR1 MDHEN, CDR2 SYDVKM. Trimming removed 10 bases from V and 5 bases from J, with 20 bases in between. The CDR3 consists of 15 residues. In nucleotides, the CDR3 is TGTGCCAACAGACAGCCCCCTAGTCGCAATGAAAAACTGTTTTTT. Protein product: CANRQPPSRNEKLFF.

The J gene is TRBJ2-1, the V gene TRBV12-3 or TRBV12-4; 12 nucleotides match TRBD2. V shed 6 bases, J shed 7 bases, and the junction held 7 bases outside the gene matches. The CDR3 runs 15 residues. DNA of the CDR3: TGTGCCAGCAGACCAACCGGGACTAGCGGGAATGAGCAGTTCTTC. This codes for CASRPTGTSGNEQFF.

The chain couples TRBV28 to TRBJ2-1; TRBD2 aligns across 10 bases. This CDR3 region has 16 residues. Germline-derived CDR1 and CDR2 are MDHEN and SYDVKM. V was clipped by 3 bases and J by 9 bases; unmatched bases: 11. The CDR3 is CASSFPSSGSSLEQFF. The CDR3 DNA follows: TGTGCCAGCAGTTTTCCCTCTAGCGGGAGTAGTCTTGAGCAGTTCTTC.

At least ten counts were recorded for this clonotype. V gene TRBV6-5 combines with J gene TRBJ1-2; perhaps TRBD1 as D (5 bases). Germline CDR1 reads MNHEY; CDR2 reads SVGAGI. V was shortened by 2 bases and J by 2 bases, with 24 bases between the two germline ends. The CDR3 covers 19 residues. CDR3 in amino acids: CASSYGQLPGTALNYGYTF. The CDR3 DNA is TGTGCCAGCAGTTACGGTCAGCTTCCAGGGACCGCTTTAAACTATGGCTACACCTTC.

V is TRBV12-3 or TRBV12-4 and J is TRBJ1-5; 7 bases match TRBD1. The CDR3 runs 14 residues. With V trimmed by 6 bases and J by 4 bases, 6 bases remained unmatched. In nucleotides, the CDR3 is TGTGCCAGCAGGACCGGGACAGCAAATCAGCCCCAGCATTTT. Its translation is CASRTGTANQPQHF.

This clonotype was seen only a few times. J is TRBJ2-1 and V is TRBV19, with D possibly TRBD1 on 5 matching bases. V was clipped by 11 bases and J by 10 bases, with 21 bases between them. The CDR3 is made up of 13 amino acids. CDR1 is LNHDA and CDR2 is SQIVND in the germline V gene (reference sequence). Here the CDR3 DNA reads TGTGCCCTTACAAGGAAGGGGCTCGCGGAGCAGTTCTTC. This sequence encodes CALTRKGLAEQFF.

This clonotype was detected a few times. The V and J genes are TRBV27 and TRBJ1-5; TRBD1 matches at 7 bases. This CDR3 region has 14 residues. Germline V gene lookup returns CDR1 MNHEY and CDR2 SMNVEV (reference sequence). After removal of 2 bases from V and 7 bases from J, the junction contained 5 bases not matched to a gene. CDR3 amino acids: CASSLATGRQPQHF. In DNA form, the CDR3 reads TGTGCCAGCAGTTTAGCGACAGGGAGACAGCCCCAGCATTTT.

Notes on this clonotype: One junction end disagrees with the germline gene, perhaps due to a read error. CDR3: CASSSPSGSYNAQFF. In DNA form, the CDR3 reads TGTGCCAGCAGCTCCCCTAGCGGCTCCTACAATGCGCAGTTCTTC. The chain combines TRBV11-2 with TRBJ2-1; TRBD2 matches at 7 bases. CDR1 and CDR2 from the germline V gene are SGHAT and FQNNGV. The CDR3 has 15 residues.

This clonotype came up a few times. This chain connects TRBV7-9 to TRBJ1-1; possibly TRBD1 for D (5 bases). Trimming removed 4 bases from V and 6 bases from J, with 9 bases in between. This CDR3 has 12 amino acids. Germline loops: CDR1 SEHNR, CDR2 FQNEAQ (reference sequence). The CDR3 reads CASSSRGAEAFF. In nucleotides, the CDR3 is TGTGCCAGCAGCTCCCGGGGGGCTGAAGCTTTCTTT.

The gene calls are TRBV7-2 and TRBJ2-3, with D perhaps TRBD1 (6 bases). Germline CDR1 and CDR2: SGHTA and FQGNSA. This CDR3 comprises 12 residues. The V and J ends lost 3 bases and 11 bases respectively, with 12 bases between them. The CDR3, as DNA: TGTGCCAGCAGCTTCAGCGCCAGGGGGCAGTATTTT. Protein sequence: CASSFSARGQYF.

This clonotype has a handful of counts. At one of its ends the junction is not consistent with the germline gene, which may arise from a read error. The chain has TRBV11-2 and TRBJ2-1; TRBD2 aligns across 8 bases. The V gene's germline CDR1 is SGHAT and CDR2 FQNNGV. The CDR3 is 17 amino acids. CDR3 region: CASSPWEGGGPHNEHFF. CDR3 coding DNA: TGTGCCAGCAGCCCATGGGAGGGCGGGGGGCCTCATAATGAGCATTTCTTC.

The J gene is TRBJ2-3, the V gene TRBV10-3, with 13 bases lining up with TRBD2. CDR1 and CDR2 from the germline V gene are ENHRY and SYGVKD. Unmatched junction bases numbered 6, after V lost 6 bases and J lost 6 bases. This CDR3 is 15 amino acids long. CDR3 protein: CAIRVLAGGPDTQYF. The CDR3 DNA reads TGTGCCATCAGAGTACTAGCGGGGGGGCCCGATACGCAGTATTTT.

The rearrangement joins TRBV7-8 to TRBJ2-1, with TRBD2 identical over 10 bases. Germline values: CDR1 SGHVS, CDR2 FQNEAQ. V was clipped by 1 base and J by 0 bases; unmatched bases: 6. This CDR3 contains 18 residues. The CDR3 DNA is TGTGCCAGCAGCTTAGGACCTAGCGGGGGAAACTCCTACAATGAGCAGTTCTTC. Its protein is CASSLGPSGGNSYNEQFF. Full variable domain (outside the CDR3, taken from reference TRBV7-8 and TRBJ2-1): GAGVSQSPRYKVAKRGQDVALRCDPISGHVSLFWYQQALGQGPEFLTYFQNEAQLDKSGLPSDRFFAERPEGSVSTLKIQRTQQEDSAVYLCASSLGPSGGNSYNEQFFGPGTRLTVL.

The V call is TRBV28, the J call TRBJ2-5; D is tentatively TRBD1 or TRBD2 (5 bases each). Germline values: CDR1 MDHEN, CDR2 SYDVKM. The CDR3 consists of 15 residues. V lost 8 bases to trimming and J lost 4 bases, with 20 bases between them. The CDR3 DNA sequence: TGTGCCAGCTTAAACGGGGACGGGGCGGGAGAGACCCAGTACTTC. It codes for CASLNGDGAGETQYF.

The chain uses TRBV9 and TRBJ1-5; D ambiguous. V shed 0 bases and J shed 7 bases, with 14 bases lying between them. Germline V gene data show CDR1 as SGDLS and CDR2 as YYNGEE. This CDR3 comprises 15 residues. The CDR3 DNA follows: TGTGCCAGCAGCGTAGGTGTGAGTGTAGGGCAGCCCCAGCATTTT. This gives the protein CASSVGVSVGQPQHF.

This clonotype was found many times. The CDR3 protein is CASSPQDRATSGNTIYF. The CDR3 nucleotides read TGTGCCAGCAGCCCTCAGGACAGGGCCACCTCTGGAAACACCATATATTTT. The gene calls are TRBV7-8 and TRBJ1-3; 8 bases line up with TRBD1. This CDR3 has 17 amino acids. After removal of 5 bases from V and 0 bases from J, the junction contained 9 bases not matched to a gene. Per germline, CDR1 SGHVS and CDR2 FQNEAQ.

This clonotype was seen just once. V and J are TRBV19 and TRBJ1-1, with D perhaps TRBD1 (6 bases). The ends were cut back, 8 bases at V and 0 bases at J, with 22 bases in the middle. The germline V gene encodes CDR1 LNHDA and CDR2 SQIVND (reference sequence). There are 17 residues in the CDR3. The CDR3 loop reads CASWGQGSSPMNTEAFF. CDR3 nucleotide sequence: TGTGCCAGTTGGGGGCAGGGGTCCTCACCTATGAACACTGAAGCTTTCTTT.